The 6 T cell receptor beta chains listed next were all sequenced from one sample in a study of OX40 agonist ivuxolimab in advanced cancers. Assay: immunoSEQ multiplex PCR; the TCRdb copy retains only in-frame clones and omits some. The sample has about 22,000 clones, roughly 90% seen once. The sequenced sample was CD4+ or CD8+ T cells sorted from blood, obtained in a trial of the OX40 agonist ivuxolimab. These receptors were collected from an adult with an advanced solid tumor such as melanoma, head and neck, liver or kidney cancer.

This clone was recorded only once. The chain carries TRBV10-3 and TRBJ1-1; D gene unclear. CDR1 and CDR2 (germline): ENHRY, SYGVKD. The length of the CDR3 is 15 residues. Trimming stripped 0 bases from V and 0 bases from J, with 8 bases between. This CDR3 is CAISESKGMNTEAFF. CDR3 in DNA: TGTGCCATCAGTGAGTCGAAGGGCATGAACACTGAAGCTTTCTTT.

The chain carries TRBV2 and TRBJ2-3; TRBD1 might be the D (6 bases). Germline V gene lookup returns CDR1 SNHLY and CDR2 FYNNEI. Trimming cost V 7 bases and J 4 bases, with 18 bases left between them. CDR3 length equals 15 residues. CDR3 coding DNA: TGTGCCAGCACCGAGCCAAGGGGGTCATCAGATACGCAGTATTTT. Protein: CASTEPRGSSDTQYF. Combining the CDR3 with reference TRBV2 and TRBJ2-3 gives the whole variable domain EPEVTQTPSHQVTQMGQEVILRCVPISNHLYFYWYRQILGQKVEFLVSFYNNEISEKSEIFDDQFSVERPDGSNFTLKIRSTKLEDSAMYFCASTEPRGSSDTQYFGPGTRLTVL.

The chain joins TRBV30 to TRBJ1-2; 7 positions match TRBD1. V lost 2 bases to trimming and J lost 3 bases; unmatched junction nucleotides: 9. Germline assignment: CDR1 GTSNPN and CDR2 SVGIG (reference sequence). This CDR3 comprises 15 residues. CDR3 protein: CAWSKNRGKDYGYTF. The CDR3 region has the DNA TGTGCCTGGAGTAAGAACAGGGGAAAGGACTATGGCTACACCTTC.

V usage is TRBV5-6 and J usage is TRBJ2-7; D possibly corresponds to TRBD1 (5 bases). The V end was cut by 4 bases, the J end by 6 bases, with 20 bases between. Germline values: CDR1 SGHDT, CDR2 YYEEEE. The CDR3 length is 15 residues. Here the CDR3 DNA reads TGTGCCAGCAGCCGAGTCTGGGGCAATAAGGGCGAGCAGTACTTC. This codes for CASSRVWGNKGEQYF.

This clone was observed a few times. The rearrangement uses TRBV11-2 and TRBJ2-1; TRBD2 aligns across 11 bases. This CDR3 has 18 residues. Germline V gives CDR1 SGHAT, CDR2 FQNNGV. V gave up 4 bases and J gave up 4 bases; unmatched junction bases: 12. The CDR3 bases are TGTGCCAGCAGCTCAGAGAGCGGGGGACTAGCGGCATACAATGAGCAGTTCTTC. The encoded protein is CASSSESGGLAAYNEQFF. The full variable domain, in which reference TRBV11-2 and TRBJ2-1 provide the parts outside the CDR3, is EAGVAQSPRYKIIEKRQSVAFWCNPISGHATLYWYQQILGQGPKLLIQFQNNGVVDDSQLPKDRFSAERLKGVDSTLKIQPAKLEDSAVYLCASSSESGGLAAYNEQFFGPGTRLTVL.

The V call is TRBV7-9, the J call TRBJ2-5, with 7 bases fitting TRBD1. Germline trimming cut 5 bases from V and 5 bases from J; bases unmatched to any gene: 5. CDR3 length: 13 amino acids. CDR1 SEHNR and CDR2 FQNEAQ come from the germline V gene (reference sequence). For the CDR3, the DNA is TGTGCCAGCAGCCGCTACAGGGGCGAGACCCAGTACTTC. Encoded protein: CASSRYRGETQYF.